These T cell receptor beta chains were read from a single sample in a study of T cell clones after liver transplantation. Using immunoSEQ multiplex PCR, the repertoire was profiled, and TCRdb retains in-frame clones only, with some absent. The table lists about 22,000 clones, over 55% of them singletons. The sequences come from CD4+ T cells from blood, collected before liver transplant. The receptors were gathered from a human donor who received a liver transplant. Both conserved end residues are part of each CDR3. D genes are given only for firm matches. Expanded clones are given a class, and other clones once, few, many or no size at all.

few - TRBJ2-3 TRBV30 CAWSVFRGGTDTQYF TGTGCCTGGAGTGTATTCAGGGGCGGCACAGATACGCAGTATTTT
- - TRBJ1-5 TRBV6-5 CASSEGSGKPQHF TGTGCCAGCAGTGAAGGGTCGGGTAAGCCCCAGCATTTT
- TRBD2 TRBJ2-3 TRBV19 CASTRTSGRSDTQYF TGTGCCAGTACCCGGACTAGCGGGAGGTCCGATACGCAGTATTTT
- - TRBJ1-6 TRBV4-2 CASSQGRGAGRDSPLHF TGTGCCAGCAGCCAAGGTAGGGGCGCGGGAAGGGATTCACCCCTCCACTTT
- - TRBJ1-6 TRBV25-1 CASSALSGGGSPLHF TGTGCCAGCAGTGCCCTTAGCGGGGGAGGTTCACCCCTCCACTTT
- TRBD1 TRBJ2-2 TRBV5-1 CASSLGRVGQGDTGELFF TGCGCCAGCAGCTTGGGTCGAGTAGGACAGGGAGATACCGGGGAGCTGTTTTTT
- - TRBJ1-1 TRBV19 CASHRDTEAFF TGTGCCAGCCACAGGGACACTGAAGCTTTCTTT
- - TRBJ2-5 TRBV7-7 CASSLAGQGGETQYF TGTGCTAGCAGCCTCGCGGGGCAGGGAGGAGAGACCCAGTACTTC
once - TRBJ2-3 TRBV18 CASSPGGSDTQYF TGTGCCAGCTCACCCGGCGGCTCAGATACGCAGTATTTT
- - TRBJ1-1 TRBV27 CASYSGNTEAFF TGTGCCAGCTACTCGGGGAACACTGAAGCTTTCTTT
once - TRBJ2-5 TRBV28 CASSQSGQETQYF TGTGCCAGCAGTCAGAGTGGGCAAGAGACCCAGTACTTC
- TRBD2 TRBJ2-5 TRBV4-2 CASSLGGTSGQETQYF TGTGCCAGCAGCCTCGGGGGGACTAGCGGACAAGAGACCCAGTACTTC
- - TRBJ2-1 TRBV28 CASSGLGSEQFF TGTGCCAGCAGTGGCCTCGGGAGTGAGCAGTTCTTC
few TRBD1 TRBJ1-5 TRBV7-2 CASSLRGNRGPGQPQHF TGTGCCAGCAGCCTTAGAGGGAACAGGGGGCCGGGGCAGCCCCAGCATTTT
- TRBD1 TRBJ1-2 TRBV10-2 CASSETGGNYGYTF TGCGCCAGCAGTGAAACAGGGGGCAACTATGGCTACACCTTC
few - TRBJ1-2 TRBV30 CAWMGHLIGYGYTF TGTGCCTGGATGGGACACTTAATAGGCTATGGCTACACCTTC
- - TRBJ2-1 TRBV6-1 CASSEGGYNEQFF TGTGCCAGCAGTGAAGGGGGATACAATGAGCAGTTCTTC